These T cell receptor beta chains were read from a single sample in a study of regulatory T cells in long-lasting Graves disease. A single record per CDR3 protein comes from TCRdb applying MiXCR to the multiplex PCR reads. This sample has around 450,000 distinct CDR3 sequences, with more than 13% found just once. These same data were also listed under a study on T cells in Graves' hyperthyroidism and ophthalmopathy.

The specimen comprised peripheral blood mononuclear cells (PBMCs), sampled at new diagnosis, from a patient treated with antithyroid drugs. Receptors originate from a woman aged 25 to 39 with Graves disease. CDR3s include the opening cysteine and the closing phenylalanine or tryptophan. The D gene is left open where the match is weak. Clone size is not always given. Where it is, it says once, few, many or a class for expanded clones.

J: TRBJ2-3; D: TRBD2; V: TRBV7-2; size: many; CDR3: CASSLEGSGTRDTQYF; DNA: TGTGCCAGCAGCTTAGAGGGTAGCGGGACGAGGGATACGCAGTATTTT
J: TRBJ2-3; D: TRBD2; V: TRBV12-3/TRBV12-4; size: many; CDR3: CASSFPESGSPDTQYF; DNA: TGTGCCAGCAGTTTCCCCGAAAGCGGGAGCCCAGATACGCAGTATTTT
J: TRBJ2-3; D: TRBD2; V: TRBV19; size: few; CDR3: CASSTSGGDTQYF; DNA: TGTGCCAGTAGTACCTCGGGAGGAGATACGCAGTATTTT
J: TRBJ1-5; D: NA; V: TRBV10-3; size: few; CDR3: CAISEEAGINQPQHF; DNA: TGTGCCATCAGTGAGGAGGCGGGAATTAATCAGCCCCAGCATTTT
J: TRBJ1-1; D: NA; V: TRBV20-1; size: many; CDR3: CSAREGFMNTEAFF; DNA: TGCAGTGCTAGGGAAGGGTTTATGAACACTGAAGCTTTCTTT
J: TRBJ1-3; D: NA; V: TRBV25-1; size: NA; CDR3: CASSGYPGSGNTIYF; DNA: TGTGCCAGCAGTGGATATCCAGGCTCTGGAAACACCATATATTTT
J: TRBJ2-1; D: TRBD2; V: TRBV24-1; size: many; CDR3: CATSEAGGVRYNEQFF; DNA: TGTGCCACCAGTGAAGCGGGAGGGGTGAGGTACAATGAGCAGTTCTTC
J: TRBJ2-2; D: TRBD2; V: TRBV6-9; size: NA; CDR3: CASSESMVGLAGPNTGELFF; DNA: TGCGCCAGCAGTGAGTCGATGGTGGGCCTAGCGGGACCGAACACCGGGGAGCTGTTTTTT
J: TRBJ2-7; D: TRBD2; V: TRBV20-1; size: many; CDR3: CSAGEGGSSTEQYF; DNA: TGCAGTGCTGGGGAGGGCGGGAGCTCGACCGAGCAGTACTTC
J: TRBJ2-7; D: NA; V: TRBV29-1; size: many; CDR3: CSVGLAYEQYF; DNA: TGCAGCGTTGGACTAGCCTACGAGCAGTACTTC
J: TRBJ2-5; D: NA; V: TRBV11-1; size: many; CDR3: CASSGVQETQYF; DNA: TGTGCCAGCAGCGGAGTCCAAGAGACCCAGTACTTC
J: TRBJ2-5; D: NA; V: TRBV19; size: NA; CDR3: CASRWEGGLAIETQYF; DNA: TGTGCCAGTCGCTGGGAAGGAGGTCTAGCTATAGAGACCCAGTACTTC
J: TRBJ1-2; D: NA; V: TRBV7-9; size: many; CDR3: CASGQNVYGYTF; DNA: TGTGCCAGCGGACAGAACGTATATGGCTACACCTTC
J: TRBJ2-1; D: TRBD2; V: TRBV9; size: NA; CDR3: CASSVGTSGRGNEQFF; DNA: TGTGCCAGCAGCGTAGGGACTAGCGGGAGAGGAAATGAGCAGTTCTTC
J: TRBJ2-1; D: NA; V: TRBV20-1; size: few; CDR3: CSARPPTVSIYEQFF; DNA: TGCAGTGCTAGACCCCCCACGGTGTCTATTTATGAGCAGTTCTTC
J: TRBJ2-6; D: TRBD1; V: TRBV6-4; size: few; CDR3: CASSDSGTGGGSGANVLTF; DNA: TGTGCCAGCAGTGACTCCGGGACAGGGGGCGGCTCTGGGGCCAACGTCCTGACTTTC
J: TRBJ2-2; D: TRBD2; V: TRBV12-5; size: NA; CDR3: CASGLTPGLAGVANTGELFF; DNA: TGTGCTAGTGGTTTGACGCCGGGACTAGCGGGAGTGGCGAACACCGGGGAGCTGTTTTTT
J: TRBJ2-5; D: TRBD2; V: TRBV12-3/TRBV12-4; size: NA; CDR3: CAGSSGTSGIQETQYF; DNA: TGTGCCGGCAGCTCGGGGACTAGCGGGATACAAGAGACCCAGTACTTC
J: TRBJ2-1; D: TRBD2; V: TRBV2; size: many; CDR3: CASSEKMGGLYNEQFF; DNA: TGTGCCAGCAGTGAAAAGATGGGAGGGCTGTACAATGAGCAGTTCTTC
J: TRBJ2-1; D: NA; V: TRBV7-8; size: many; CDR3: CASSQTGSGAYNEQFF; DNA: TGTGCCAGCAGCCAAACGGGTAGCGGAGCCTACAATGAGCAGTTCTTC
J: TRBJ2-1; D: TRBD2; V: TRBV29-1; size: many; CDR3: CSVERTSSYNEQFF; DNA: TGCAGCGTTGAGCGGACTAGCTCCTACAATGAGCAGTTCTTC